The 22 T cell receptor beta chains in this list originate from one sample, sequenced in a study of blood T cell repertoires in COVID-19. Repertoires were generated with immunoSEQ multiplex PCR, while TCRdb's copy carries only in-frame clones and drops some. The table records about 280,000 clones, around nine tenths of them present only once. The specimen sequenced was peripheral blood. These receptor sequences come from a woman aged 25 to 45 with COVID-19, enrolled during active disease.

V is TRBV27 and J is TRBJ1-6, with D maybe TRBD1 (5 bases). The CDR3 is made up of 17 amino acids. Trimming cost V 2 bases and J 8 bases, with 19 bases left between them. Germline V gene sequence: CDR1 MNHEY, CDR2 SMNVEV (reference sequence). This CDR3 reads CASSLGFAGESDSPLHF. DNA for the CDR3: TGTGCCAGCAGTTTAGGTTTTGCGGGGGAGAGTGATTCACCCCTCCACTTT.

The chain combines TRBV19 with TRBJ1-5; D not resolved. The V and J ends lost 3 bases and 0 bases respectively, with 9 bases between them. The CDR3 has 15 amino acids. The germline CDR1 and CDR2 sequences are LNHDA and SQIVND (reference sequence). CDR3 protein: CASSISHYSNQPQHF. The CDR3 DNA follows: TGTGCCAGTAGTATCAGCCACTATAGCAATCAGCCCCAGCATTTT.

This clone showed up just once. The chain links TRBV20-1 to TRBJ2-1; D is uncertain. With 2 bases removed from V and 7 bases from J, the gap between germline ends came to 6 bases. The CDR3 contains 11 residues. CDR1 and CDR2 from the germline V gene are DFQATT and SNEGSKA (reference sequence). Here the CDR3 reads CSARWANEQFF. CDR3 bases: TGCAGTGCTAGATGGGCGAATGAGCAGTTCTTC.

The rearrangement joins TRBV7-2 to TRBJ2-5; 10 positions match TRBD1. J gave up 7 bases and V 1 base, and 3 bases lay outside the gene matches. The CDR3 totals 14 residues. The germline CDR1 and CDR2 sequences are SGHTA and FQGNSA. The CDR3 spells CASSLVRTGGTQYF. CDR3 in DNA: TGTGCCAGCAGCTTAGTTAGGACAGGGGGGACCCAGTACTTC.

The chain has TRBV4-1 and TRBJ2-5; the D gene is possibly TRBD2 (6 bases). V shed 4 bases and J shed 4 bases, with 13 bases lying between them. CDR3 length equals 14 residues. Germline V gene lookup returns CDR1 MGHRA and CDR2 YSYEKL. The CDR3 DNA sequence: TGCGCCAGCAGCCCGATAGCGGCAGGAGAGACCCAGTACTTC. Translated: CASSPIAAGETQYF.

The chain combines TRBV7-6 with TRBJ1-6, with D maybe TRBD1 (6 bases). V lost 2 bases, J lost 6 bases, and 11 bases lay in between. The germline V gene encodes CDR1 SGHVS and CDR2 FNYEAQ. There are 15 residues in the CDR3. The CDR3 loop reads CASSLRQGSNSPLHF. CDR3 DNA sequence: TGTGCCAGCAGCTTACGTCAGGGGTCTAATTCACCCCTCCACTTT.

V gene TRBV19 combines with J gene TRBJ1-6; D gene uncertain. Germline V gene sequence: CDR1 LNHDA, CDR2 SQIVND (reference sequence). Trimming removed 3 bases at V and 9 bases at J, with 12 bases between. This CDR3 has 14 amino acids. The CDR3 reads CASSISDWGSPLHF. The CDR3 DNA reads TGTGCCAGTAGTATTTCGGACTGGGGTTCACCCCTCCACTTT.

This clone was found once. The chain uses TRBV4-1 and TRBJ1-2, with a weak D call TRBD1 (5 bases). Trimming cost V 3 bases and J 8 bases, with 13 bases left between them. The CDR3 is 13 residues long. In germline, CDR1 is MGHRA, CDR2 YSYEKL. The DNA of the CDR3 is TGCGCCAGCAGCCAGCTGGGACTTAAAGGCTACACCTTC. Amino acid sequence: CASSQLGLKGYTF.

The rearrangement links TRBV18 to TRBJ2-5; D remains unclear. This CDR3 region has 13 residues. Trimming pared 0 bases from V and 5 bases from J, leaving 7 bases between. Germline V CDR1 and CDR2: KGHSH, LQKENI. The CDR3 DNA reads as TGTGCCAGCTCACCACCTAATATGGAGACCCAGTACTTC. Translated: CASSPPNMETQYF.

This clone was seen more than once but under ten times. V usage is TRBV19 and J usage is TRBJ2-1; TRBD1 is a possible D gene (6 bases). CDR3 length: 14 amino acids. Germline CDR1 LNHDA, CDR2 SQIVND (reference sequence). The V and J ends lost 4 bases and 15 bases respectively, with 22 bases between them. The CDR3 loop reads CASSSQGSPVGPFF. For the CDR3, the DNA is TGTGCCAGTAGTAGTCAGGGGTCTCCCGTCGGGCCGTTCTTC.

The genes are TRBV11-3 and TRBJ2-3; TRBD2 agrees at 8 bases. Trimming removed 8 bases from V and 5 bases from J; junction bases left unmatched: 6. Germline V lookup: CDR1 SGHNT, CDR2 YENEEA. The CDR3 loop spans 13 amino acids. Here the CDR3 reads CASRGGPGDTQYF. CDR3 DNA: TGTGCCAGCCGGGGGGGCCCCGGAGATACGCAGTATTTT.

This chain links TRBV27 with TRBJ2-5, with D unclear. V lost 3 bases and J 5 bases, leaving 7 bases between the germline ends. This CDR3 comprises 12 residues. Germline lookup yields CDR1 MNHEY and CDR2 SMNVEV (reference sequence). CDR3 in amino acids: CASSFHGETQYF. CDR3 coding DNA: TGTGCCAGCAGTTTCCACGGGGAGACCCAGTACTTC.

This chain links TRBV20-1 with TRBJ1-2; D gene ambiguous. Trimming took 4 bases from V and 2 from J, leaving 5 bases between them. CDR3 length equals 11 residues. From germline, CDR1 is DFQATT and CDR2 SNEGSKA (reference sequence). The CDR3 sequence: CSAIVNYGYTF. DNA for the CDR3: TGCAGTGCTATCGTCAACTATGGCTACACCTTC.

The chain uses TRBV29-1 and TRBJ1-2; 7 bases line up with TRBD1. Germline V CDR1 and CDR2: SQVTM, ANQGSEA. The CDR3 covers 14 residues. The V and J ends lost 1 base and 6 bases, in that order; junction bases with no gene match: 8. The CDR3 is CSVEVLEGGDGYTF. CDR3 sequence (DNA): TGCAGCGTTGAAGTTCTGGAAGGGGGCGATGGCTACACCTTC.

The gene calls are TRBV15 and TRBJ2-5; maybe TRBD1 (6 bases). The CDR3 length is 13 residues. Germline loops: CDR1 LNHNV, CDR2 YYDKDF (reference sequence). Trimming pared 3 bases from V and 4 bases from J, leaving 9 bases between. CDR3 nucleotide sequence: TGTGCCACCAGCAGGGGGGCCTCAGAGACCCAGTACTTC. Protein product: CATSRGASETQYF.

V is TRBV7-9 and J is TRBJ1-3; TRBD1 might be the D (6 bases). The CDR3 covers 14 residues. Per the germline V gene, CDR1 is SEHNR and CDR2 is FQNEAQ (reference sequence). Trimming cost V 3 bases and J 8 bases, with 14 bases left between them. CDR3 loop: CASSFTGIEDTIYF. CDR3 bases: TGTGCCAGCAGCTTCACAGGGATAGAAGACACCATATATTTT.

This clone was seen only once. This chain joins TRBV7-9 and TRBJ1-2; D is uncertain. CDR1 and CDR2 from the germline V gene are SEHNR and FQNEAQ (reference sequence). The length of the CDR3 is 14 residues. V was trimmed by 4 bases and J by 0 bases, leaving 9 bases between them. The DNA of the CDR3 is TGTGCCAGCAGCTCAGTACCAGCTAACTATGGCTACACCTTC. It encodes CASSSVPANYGYTF.

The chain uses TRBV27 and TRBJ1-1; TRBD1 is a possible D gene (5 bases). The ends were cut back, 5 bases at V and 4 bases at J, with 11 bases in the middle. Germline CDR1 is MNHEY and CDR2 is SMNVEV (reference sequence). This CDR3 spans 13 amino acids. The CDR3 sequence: CASSRGHRTEAFF. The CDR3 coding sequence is TGTGCCAGCAGTCGTGGACACCGCACTGAAGCTTTCTTT.

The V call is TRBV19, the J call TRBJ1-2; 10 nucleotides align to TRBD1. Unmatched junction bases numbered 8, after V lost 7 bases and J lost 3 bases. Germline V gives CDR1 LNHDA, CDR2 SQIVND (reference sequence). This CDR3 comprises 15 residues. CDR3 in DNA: TGTGCCAGTAACCCACCGGGACAGGGGTACTATGGCTACACCTTC. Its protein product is CASNPPGQGYYGYTF.

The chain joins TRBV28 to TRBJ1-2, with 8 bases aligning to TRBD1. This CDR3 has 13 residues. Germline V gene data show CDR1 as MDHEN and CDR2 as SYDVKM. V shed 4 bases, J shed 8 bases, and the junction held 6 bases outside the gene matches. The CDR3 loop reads CASSYGQGGGYTF. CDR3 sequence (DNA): TGTGCCAGCAGTTACGGACAGGGAGGCGGCTACACCTTC.

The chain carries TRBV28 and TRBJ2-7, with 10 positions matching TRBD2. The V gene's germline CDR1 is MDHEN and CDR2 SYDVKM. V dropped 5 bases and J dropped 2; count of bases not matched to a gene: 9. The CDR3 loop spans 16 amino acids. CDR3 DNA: TGTGCCAGCAGTACCTTTGCTAGCGGGGGTACCTACGAGCAGTACTTC. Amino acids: CASSTFASGGTYEQYF.

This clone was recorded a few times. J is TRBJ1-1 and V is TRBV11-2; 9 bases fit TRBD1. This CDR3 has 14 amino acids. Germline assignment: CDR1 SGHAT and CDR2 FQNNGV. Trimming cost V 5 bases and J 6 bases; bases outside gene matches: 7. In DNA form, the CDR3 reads TGTGCCAGCAGCCCCCGGACAGGGGTCCCTGAAGCTTTCTTT. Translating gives CASSPRTGVPEAFF.